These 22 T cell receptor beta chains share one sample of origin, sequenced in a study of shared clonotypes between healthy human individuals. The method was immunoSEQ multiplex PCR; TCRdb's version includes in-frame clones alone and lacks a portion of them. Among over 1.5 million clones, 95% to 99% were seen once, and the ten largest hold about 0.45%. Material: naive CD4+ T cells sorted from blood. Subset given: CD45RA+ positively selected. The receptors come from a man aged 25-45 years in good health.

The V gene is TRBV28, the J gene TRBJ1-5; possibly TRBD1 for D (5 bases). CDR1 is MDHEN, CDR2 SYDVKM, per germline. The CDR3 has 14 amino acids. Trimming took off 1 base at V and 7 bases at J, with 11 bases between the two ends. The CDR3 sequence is CASSLSVGDQPQHF. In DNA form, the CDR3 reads TGTGCCAGCAGTTTATCGGTGGGGGACCAGCCCCAGCATTTT.

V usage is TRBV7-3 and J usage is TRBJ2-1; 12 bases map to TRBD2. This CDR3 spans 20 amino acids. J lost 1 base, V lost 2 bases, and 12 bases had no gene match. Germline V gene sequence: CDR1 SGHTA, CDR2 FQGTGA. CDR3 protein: CASSLPTLAGGPKSYNEQFF. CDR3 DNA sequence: TGTGCCAGCAGCTTACCCACTCTAGCGGGAGGGCCCAAATCCTACAATGAGCAGTTCTTC.

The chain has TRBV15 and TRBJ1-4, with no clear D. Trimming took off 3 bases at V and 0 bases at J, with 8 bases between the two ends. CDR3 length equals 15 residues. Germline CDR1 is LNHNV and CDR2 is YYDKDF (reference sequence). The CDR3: CATSRESATNEKLFF. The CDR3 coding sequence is TGTGCCACCAGCAGGGAGAGTGCAACTAATGAAAAACTGTTTTTT.

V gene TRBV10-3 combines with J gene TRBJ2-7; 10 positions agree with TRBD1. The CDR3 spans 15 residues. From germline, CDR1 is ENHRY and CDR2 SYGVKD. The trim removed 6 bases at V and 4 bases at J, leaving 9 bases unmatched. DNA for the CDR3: TGTGCCATCAGCCAAGACCCGGGACAGGGGTACGAGCAGTACTTC. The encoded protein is CAISQDPGQGYEQYF.

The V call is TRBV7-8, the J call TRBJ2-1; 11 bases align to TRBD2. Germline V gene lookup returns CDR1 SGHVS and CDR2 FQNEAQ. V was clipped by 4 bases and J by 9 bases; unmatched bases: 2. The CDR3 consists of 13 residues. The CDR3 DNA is TGTGCCAGCAGCTGGCTAGCGGGAGGTGAGCAGTTCTTC. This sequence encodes CASSWLAGGEQFF.

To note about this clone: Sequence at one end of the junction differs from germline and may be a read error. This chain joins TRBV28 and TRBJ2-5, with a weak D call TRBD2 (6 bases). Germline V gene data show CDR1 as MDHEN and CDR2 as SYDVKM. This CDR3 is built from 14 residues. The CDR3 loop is CASSRGGYGPLCDF. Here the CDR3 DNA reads TGTGCCAGCAGCCGGGGAGGTTATGGACCGCTCTGTGACTTC.

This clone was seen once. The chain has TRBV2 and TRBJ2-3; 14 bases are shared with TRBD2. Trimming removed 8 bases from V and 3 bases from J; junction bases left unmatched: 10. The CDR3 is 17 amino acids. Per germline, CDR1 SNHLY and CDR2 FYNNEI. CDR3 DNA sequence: TGTGCCAGCTCGTCGACTAGCGGGAGGGCCAGTACAGATACGCAGTATTTT. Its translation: CASSSTSGRASTDTQYF.

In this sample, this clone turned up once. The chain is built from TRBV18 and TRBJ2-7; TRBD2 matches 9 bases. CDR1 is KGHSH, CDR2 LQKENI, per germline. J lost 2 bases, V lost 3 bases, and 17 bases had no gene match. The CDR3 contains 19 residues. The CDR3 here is CASSPFASPPAGGPYEQYF. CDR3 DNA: TGTGCCAGCTCACCCTTCGCATCACCCCCAGCGGGAGGTCCCTACGAGCAGTACTTC.

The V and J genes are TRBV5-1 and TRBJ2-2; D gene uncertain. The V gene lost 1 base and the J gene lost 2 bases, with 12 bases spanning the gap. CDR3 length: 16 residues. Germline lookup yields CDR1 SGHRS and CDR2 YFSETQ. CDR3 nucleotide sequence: TGCGCCAGCAGCTTGCAATTGGGTTCTAACACCGGGGAGCTGTTTTTT. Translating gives CASSLQLGSNTGELFF.

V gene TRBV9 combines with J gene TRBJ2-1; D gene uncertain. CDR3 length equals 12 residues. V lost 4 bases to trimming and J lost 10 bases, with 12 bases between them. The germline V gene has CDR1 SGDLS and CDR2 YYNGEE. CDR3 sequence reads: CASSLVYGEQFF. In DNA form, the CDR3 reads TGTGCCAGCAGCCTGGTCTACGGGGAGCAGTTCTTC.

The CDR3 DNA follows: TGTGCCAGCAGCTTACGGGCAGTCATGAACACTGAAGCTTTCTTT. Residues: CASSLRAVMNTEAFF. The chain is built from TRBV7-9 and TRBJ1-1; D is undetermined. The CDR3 loop spans 15 amino acids. V was trimmed by 2 bases and J by 0 bases, leaving 10 bases between them. The V gene's germline CDR1 is SEHNR and CDR2 FQNEAQ (reference sequence).

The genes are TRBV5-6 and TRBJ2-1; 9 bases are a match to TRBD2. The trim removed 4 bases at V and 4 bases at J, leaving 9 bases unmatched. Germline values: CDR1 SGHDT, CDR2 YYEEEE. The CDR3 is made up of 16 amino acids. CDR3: CASSGISSGTYNEQFF. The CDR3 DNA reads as TGTGCCAGCAGCGGAATATCTAGCGGGACTTACAATGAGCAGTTCTTC.

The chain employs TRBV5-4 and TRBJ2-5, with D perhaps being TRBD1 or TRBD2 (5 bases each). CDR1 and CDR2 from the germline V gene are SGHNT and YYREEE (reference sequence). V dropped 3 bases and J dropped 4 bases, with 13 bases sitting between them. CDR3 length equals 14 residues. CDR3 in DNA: TGTGCCAGCAGCTCTCTCCGTGGGGGAGAGACCCAGTACTTC. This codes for CASSSLRGGETQYF.

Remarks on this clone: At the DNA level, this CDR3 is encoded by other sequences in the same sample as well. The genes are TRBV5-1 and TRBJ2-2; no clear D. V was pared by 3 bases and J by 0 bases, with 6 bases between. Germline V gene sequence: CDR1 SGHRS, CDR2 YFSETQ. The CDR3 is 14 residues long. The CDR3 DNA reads TGCGCCAGCAGCTCCACGTCGAACACCGGGGAGCTGTTTTTT. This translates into CASSSTSNTGELFF.

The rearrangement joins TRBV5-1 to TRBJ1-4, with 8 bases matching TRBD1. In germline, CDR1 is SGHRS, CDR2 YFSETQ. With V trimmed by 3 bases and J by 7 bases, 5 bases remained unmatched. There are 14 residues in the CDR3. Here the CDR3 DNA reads TGCGCCAGCAGCTCGGACAGGGTTGGTGAAAAACTGTTTTTT. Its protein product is CASSSDRVGEKLFF.

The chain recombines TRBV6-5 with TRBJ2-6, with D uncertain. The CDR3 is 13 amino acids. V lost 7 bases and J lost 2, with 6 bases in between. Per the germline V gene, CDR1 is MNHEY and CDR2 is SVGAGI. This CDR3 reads CASKGTGANVLTF. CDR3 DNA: TGTGCCAGCAAGGGTACTGGGGCCAACGTCCTGACTTTC.

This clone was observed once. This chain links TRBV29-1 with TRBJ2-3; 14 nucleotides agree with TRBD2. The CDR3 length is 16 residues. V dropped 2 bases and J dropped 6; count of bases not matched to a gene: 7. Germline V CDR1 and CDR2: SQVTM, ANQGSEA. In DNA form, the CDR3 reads TGCAGCGTTGAAAGGACTAGCGGGAGGATTTGGGATACGCAGTATTTT. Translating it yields CSVERTSGRIWDTQYF.

The CDR3 region has the DNA TGCGCCAGCAGTGAGTCGAGCGGGGGGCTTGAGCAGTACTTC. Protein sequence: CASSESSGGLEQYF. The genes are TRBV10-1 and TRBJ2-7; 9 bases agree with TRBD2. CDR1 is WNHNN and CDR2 is SYGVQD in the germline V gene (reference sequence). The CDR3 is 14 amino acids. J lost 7 bases, V lost 0 bases, and 4 bases had no gene match.

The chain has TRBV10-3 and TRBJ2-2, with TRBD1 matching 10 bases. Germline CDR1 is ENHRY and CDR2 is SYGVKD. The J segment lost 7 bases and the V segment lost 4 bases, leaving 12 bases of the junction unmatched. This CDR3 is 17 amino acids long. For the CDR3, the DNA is TGTGCCATCAGTGGGCCAATCGGACAGGGGGTGGTCGGGGAGCTGTTTTTT. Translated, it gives CAISGPIGQGVVGELFF.

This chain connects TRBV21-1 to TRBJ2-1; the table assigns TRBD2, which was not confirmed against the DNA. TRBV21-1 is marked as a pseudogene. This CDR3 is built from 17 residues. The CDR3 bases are TGTGCCAGCAGAGTTTGGACTAGGCGAAGCTCCTACAATGAGCAGTTCTTC. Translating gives CASRVWTRRSSYNEQFF.

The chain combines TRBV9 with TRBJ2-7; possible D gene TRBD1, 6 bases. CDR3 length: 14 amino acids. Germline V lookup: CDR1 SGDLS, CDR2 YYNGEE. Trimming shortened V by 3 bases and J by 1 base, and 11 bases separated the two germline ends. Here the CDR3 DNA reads TGTGCCAGCAGCGAACAGGGTTCATCCTACGAGCAGTACTTC. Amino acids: CASSEQGSSYEQYF.

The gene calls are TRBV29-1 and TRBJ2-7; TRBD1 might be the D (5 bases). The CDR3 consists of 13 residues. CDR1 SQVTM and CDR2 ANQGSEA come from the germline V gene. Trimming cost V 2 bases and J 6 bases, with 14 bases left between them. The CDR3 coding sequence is TGCAGCGTTGAAACCAGGGTCTCTGGCGAGCAGTACTTC. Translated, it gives CSVETRVSGEQYF.